Listed below are T cell receptor beta chains from one sample, sequenced in a study of blood T cell repertoires in COVID-19. Measured with immunoSEQ multiplex PCR; TCRdb has only the in-frame clones, and not every one. Of approximately 210,000 clones in the sample, roughly 84% are singletons; the top ten hold about 11%. The sequencing input was peripheral blood. The receptors shown here come from a woman aged 80 or older with COVID-19, enrolled during active disease. CDR3s include the opening cysteine and the closing phenylalanine or tryptophan. Each record gives: clone size, J gene, V gene, D gene, CDR3 protein, CDR3 DNA. D genes are given only for firm matches. A clone size is listed for some rows: how often the clone was seen (once, few, many), or a class if it is expanded.

.,TRBJ2-4,TRBV19,TRBD2,CASRTGLADIQYF,TGTGCCAGTAGAACAGGACTAGCGGACATTCAGTACTTC
.,TRBJ1-2,TRBV28,.,CASSLIQPNYGYTF,TGTGCCAGCAGTTTAATACAGCCTAACTATGGCTACACCTTC
.,TRBJ2-5,TRBV7-2,TRBD1,CASRLRGDRAPQGETQYF,TGTGCCAGCAGACTCAGGGGGGACAGGGCCCCTCAGGGAGAGACCCAGTACTTC
.,TRBJ2-3,TRBV28,TRBD2,CASSWEGLAGDTQYF,TGTGCCAGCAGTTGGGAAGGACTAGCGGGGGATACGCAGTATTTT
.,TRBJ2-7,TRBV9,.,CASSTLGTPAYEQYF,TGTGCCAGCAGCACCCTCGGGACTCCCGCCTACGAGCAGTACTTC
once,TRBJ2-3,TRBV2,.,CASTVGPGTQYF,TGTGCCAGCACCGTGGGCCCAGGTACGCAGTATTTT
.,TRBJ1-2,TRBV7-2,TRBD1,CASSLANRDRGLLTF,TGTGCCAGCAGCTTAGCGAACCGGGACAGGGGTCTTCTCACCTTC
.,TRBJ1-6,TRBV6-5,.,CASSYQVLRSPLHF,TGTGCCAGCAGTTACCAGGTACTTCGTTCACCCCTCCACTTT
.,TRBJ1-2,TRBV29-1,.,CSVEKIGQHYGYTF,TGCAGCGTTGAAAAGATAGGACAGCACTATGGCTACACCTTC
.,TRBJ2-7,TRBV7-9,TRBD1,CASRPERTGLYEQYF,TGTGCCAGCAGACCTGAACGGACAGGACTCTACGAGCAGTACTTC
.,TRBJ1-3,TRBV5-1,TRBD1,CASSFTGAGSATIYF,TGCGCCAGCAGCTTTACAGGGGCTGGCTCGGCGACCATATATTTT
.,TRBJ1-2,TRBV28,TRBD1,CASRARGRGYTF,TGTGCCAGCAGGGCAAGGGGGCGTGGCTACACCTTC
.,TRBJ2-5,TRBV15,TRBD1,CATSRDSVGQGWETQYF,TGTGCCACCAGCAGAGATTCGGTAGGACAGGGGTGGGAGACCCAGTACTTC
.,TRBJ1-4,TRBV6-5,TRBD1,CASSYTGGFSEKLFF,TGTGCCAGCAGTTACACAGGGGGATTTAGTGAAAAACTGTTTTTT
.,TRBJ1-1,TRBV6-5,.,CASSYPDGGKAFF,TGTGCCAGCAGTTACCCCGACGGGGGGAAAGCTTTCTTT
.,TRBJ1-6,TRBV19,TRBD1,CASSYGTANSPLHF,TGTGCCAGTAGTTATGGGACAGCTAATTCACCCCTCCACTTT
.,TRBJ1-1,TRBV28,TRBD1,CASTPGQENTEAFF,TGTGCCAGCACCCCGGGACAGGAGAACACTGAAGCTTTCTTT